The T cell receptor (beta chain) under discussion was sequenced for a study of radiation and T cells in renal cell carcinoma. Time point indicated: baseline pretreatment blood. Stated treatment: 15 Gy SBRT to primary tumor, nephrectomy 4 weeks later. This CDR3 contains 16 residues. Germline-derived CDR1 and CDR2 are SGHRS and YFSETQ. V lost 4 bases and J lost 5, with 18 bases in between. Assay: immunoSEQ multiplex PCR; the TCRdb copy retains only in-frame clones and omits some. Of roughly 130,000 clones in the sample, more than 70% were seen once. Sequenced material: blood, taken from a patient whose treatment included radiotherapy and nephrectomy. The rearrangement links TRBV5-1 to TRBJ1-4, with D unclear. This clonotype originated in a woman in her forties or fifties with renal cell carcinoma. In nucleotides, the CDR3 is TGCGCCAGCAGCGTCGGACCCCACGGGGAGAATGAAAAACTGTTTTTT. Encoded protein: CASSVGPHGENEKLFF.